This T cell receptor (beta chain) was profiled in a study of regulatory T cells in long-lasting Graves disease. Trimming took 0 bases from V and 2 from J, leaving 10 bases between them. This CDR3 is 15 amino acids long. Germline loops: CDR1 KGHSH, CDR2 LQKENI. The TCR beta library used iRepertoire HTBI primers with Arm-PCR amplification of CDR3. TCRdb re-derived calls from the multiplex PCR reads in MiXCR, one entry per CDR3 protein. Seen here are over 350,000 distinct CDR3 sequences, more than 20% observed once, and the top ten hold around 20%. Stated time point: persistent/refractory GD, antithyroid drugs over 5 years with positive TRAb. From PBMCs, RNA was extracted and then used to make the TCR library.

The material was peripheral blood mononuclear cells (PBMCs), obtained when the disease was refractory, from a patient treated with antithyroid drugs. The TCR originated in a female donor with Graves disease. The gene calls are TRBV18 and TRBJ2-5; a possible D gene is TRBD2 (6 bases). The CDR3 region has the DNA TGTGCCAGCTCACCACCTGCTAGCGCGCAAGAGACCCAGTACTTC. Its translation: CASSPPASAQETQYF.